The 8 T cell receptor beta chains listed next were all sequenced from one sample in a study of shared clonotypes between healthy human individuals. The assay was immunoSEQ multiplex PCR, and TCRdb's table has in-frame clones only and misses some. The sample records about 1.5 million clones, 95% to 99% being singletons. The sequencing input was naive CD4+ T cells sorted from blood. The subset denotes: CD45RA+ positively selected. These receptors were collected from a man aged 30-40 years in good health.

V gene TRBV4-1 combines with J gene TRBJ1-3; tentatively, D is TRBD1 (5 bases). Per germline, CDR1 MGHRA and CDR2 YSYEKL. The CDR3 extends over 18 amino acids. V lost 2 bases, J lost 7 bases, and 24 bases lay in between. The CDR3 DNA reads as TGCGCCAGCAGCCAATTTGGGACGGGGAGCATCGGAGGTAACACCATATATTTT. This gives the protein CASSQFGTGSIGGNTIYF.

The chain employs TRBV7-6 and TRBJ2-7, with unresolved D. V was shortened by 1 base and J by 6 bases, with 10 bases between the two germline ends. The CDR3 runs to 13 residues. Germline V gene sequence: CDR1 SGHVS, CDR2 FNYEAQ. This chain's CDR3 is CASSLGSAGEQYF. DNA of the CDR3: TGTGCCAGCAGCTTAGGTTCGGCAGGCGAGCAGTACTTC.

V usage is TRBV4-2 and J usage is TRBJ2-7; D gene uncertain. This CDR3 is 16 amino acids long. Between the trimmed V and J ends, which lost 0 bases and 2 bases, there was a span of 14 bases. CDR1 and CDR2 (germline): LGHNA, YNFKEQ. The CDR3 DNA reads TGTGCCAGCAGCCAAGATTTGACACGAGATACCTACGAGCAGTACTTC. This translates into CASSQDLTRDTYEQYF.

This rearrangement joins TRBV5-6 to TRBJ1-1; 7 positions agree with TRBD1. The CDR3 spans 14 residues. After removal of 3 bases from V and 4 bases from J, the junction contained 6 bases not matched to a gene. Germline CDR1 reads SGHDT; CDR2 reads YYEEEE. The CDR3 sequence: CASSYRQGGTEAFF. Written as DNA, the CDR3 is TGTGCCAGCAGCTATCGACAGGGCGGCACTGAAGCTTTCTTT.

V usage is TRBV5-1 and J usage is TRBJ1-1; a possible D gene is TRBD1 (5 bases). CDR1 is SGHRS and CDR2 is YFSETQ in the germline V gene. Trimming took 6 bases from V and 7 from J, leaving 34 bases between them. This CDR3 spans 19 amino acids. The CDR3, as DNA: TGCGCCAGCAAAAATTTCGGAGCCAGTTCGGGGAGGAGGGGAGGTGAAGCTTTCTTT. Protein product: CASKNFGASSGRRGGEAFF.

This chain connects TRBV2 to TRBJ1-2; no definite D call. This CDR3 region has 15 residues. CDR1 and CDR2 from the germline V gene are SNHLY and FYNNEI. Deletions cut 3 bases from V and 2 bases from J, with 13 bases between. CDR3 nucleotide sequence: TGTGCCAGCAGTGAGTCGGCGGGAGTGAACTATGGCTACACCTTC. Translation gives CASSESAGVNYGYTF.

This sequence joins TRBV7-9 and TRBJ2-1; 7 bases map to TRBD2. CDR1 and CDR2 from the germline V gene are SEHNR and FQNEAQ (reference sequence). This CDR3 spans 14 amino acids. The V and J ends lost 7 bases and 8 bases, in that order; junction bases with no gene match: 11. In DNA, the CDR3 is TGTGCCAGCAACCGAGAGGGGACTACCTATGAGCAGTTCTTC. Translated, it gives CASNREGTTYEQFF.

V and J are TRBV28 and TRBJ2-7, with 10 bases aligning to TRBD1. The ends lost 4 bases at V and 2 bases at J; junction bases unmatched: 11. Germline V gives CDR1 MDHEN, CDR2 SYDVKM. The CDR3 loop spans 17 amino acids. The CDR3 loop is CASSSRKGQGRTYEQYF. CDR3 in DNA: TGTGCCAGCAGTTCACGAAAGGGACAGGGGCGTACCTACGAGCAGTACTTC.